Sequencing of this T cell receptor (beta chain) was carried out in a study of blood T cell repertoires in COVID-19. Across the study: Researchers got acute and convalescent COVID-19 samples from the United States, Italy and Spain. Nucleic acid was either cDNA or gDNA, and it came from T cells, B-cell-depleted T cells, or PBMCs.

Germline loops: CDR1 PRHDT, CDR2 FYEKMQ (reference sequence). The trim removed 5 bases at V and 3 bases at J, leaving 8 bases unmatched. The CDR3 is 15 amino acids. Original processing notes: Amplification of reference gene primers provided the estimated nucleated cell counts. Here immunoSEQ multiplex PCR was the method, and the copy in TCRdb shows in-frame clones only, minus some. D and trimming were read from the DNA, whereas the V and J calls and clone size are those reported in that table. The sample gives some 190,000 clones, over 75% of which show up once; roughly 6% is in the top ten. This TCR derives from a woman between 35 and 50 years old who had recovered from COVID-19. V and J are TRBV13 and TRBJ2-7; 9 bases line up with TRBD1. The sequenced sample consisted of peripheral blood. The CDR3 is CASSPGEGQGYEQYF. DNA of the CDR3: TGTGCCAGCAGCCCAGGTGAGGGACAGGGCTACGAGCAGTACTTC.